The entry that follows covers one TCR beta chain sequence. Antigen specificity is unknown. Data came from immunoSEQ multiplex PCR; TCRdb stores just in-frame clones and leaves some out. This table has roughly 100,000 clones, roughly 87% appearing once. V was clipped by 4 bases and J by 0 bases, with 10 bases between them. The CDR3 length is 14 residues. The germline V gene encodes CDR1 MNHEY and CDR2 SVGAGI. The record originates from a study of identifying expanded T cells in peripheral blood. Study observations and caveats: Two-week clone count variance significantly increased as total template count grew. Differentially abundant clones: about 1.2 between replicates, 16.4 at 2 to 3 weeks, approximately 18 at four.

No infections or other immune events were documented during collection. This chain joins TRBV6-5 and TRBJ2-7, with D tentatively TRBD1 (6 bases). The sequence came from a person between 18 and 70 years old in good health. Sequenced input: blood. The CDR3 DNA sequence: TGTGCCAGCAGTTCTTTACAGGGCTCCTACGAGCAGTACTTC. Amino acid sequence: CASSSLQGSYEQYF.